Following are 13 T cell receptor beta chains from one sample sequenced in a study of T cell repertoires in cytomegalovirus infection. One entry per CDR3 protein results from TCRdb running MiXCR on the reads. This sample has approximately 340,000 distinct CDR3 sequences, with roughly 29% found just once. Which antigens these TCRs recognize remains unknown. The material was cultured PBMCs, obtained from culture after CMV antigen stimulation. These receptors all stem from a human donor in good health (CMV status not recorded). Some clones in this sample may be carry-over from other donors' samples.

This rearrangement joins TRBV28 to TRBJ1-2; TRBD1 is a possible D gene (6 bases). The germline gives CDR1 MDHEN, CDR2 SYDVKM. V was pared by 4 bases and J by 8 bases, with 20 bases between. This CDR3 contains 15 residues. CDR3 nucleotides: TGTGCCAGCAGTTCCGCACAGGGACCGCCTAGAGGCTACACCTTC. It specifies CASSSAQGPPRGYTF.

J is TRBJ2-3 and V is TRBV7-8; 7 bases map to TRBD2. Losses at the gene ends were 9 bases for V and 2 bases for J; bases not matched to a gene: 8. This CDR3 is built from 14 residues. From germline, CDR1 is SGHVS and CDR2 FQNEAQ. The DNA of the CDR3 is TGTGCCAGTCGGGAGGACACCAACACAGATACGCAGTATTTT. It specifies CASREDTNTDTQYF.

The chain combines TRBV7-9 with TRBJ2-1, with TRBD2 as a possible D gene (5 bases). There are 13 residues in the CDR3. Trimming pared 7 bases from V and 8 bases from J, leaving 15 bases between. Germline-derived CDR1 and CDR2 are SEHNR and FQNEAQ (reference sequence). The CDR3 loop reads CASTYWAGDEQFF. Written as DNA, the CDR3 is TGTGCCAGCACCTATTGGGCGGGCGATGAGCAGTTCTTC.

The CDR3 reads CASSQGTGFQETQYF. CDR3 coding DNA: TGTGCCAGCAGCCAGGGGACAGGCTTTCAAGAGACCCAGTACTTC. V and J are TRBV7-6 and TRBJ2-5; 8 nucleotides align to TRBD1. CDR1 is SGHVS and CDR2 is FNYEAQ in the germline V gene. The length of the CDR3 is 15 residues. Trimming cost V 5 bases and J 2 bases; bases outside gene matches: 7.

V gene TRBV20-1 combines with J gene TRBJ2-5; 13 bases line up with TRBD2. Germline V lookup: CDR1 DFQATT, CDR2 SNEGSKA (reference sequence). The CDR3 covers 14 residues. Unmatched junction bases numbered 3, after V lost 3 bases and J lost 5 bases. CDR3 nucleotides: TGCAGTGCTAGGGGACTAGCGGGAACGGAGACCCAGTACTTC. This codes for CSARGLAGTETQYF.

This clonotype was seen at least ten times. The rearrangement links TRBV12-3 or TRBV12-4 to TRBJ2-3, with 7 bases matching TRBD1. CDR3 length: 16 amino acids. The trim removed 5 bases at V and 0 bases at J, leaving 8 bases unmatched. Written as DNA, the CDR3 is TGTGCCAGCAGTCGAGCAGGGGGTATGAGCACAGATACGCAGTATTTT. Its translation is CASSRAGGMSTDTQYF.

This clonotype was picked up a small number of times. CDR3 residues: CASSFAGTGNNSPLHF. The CDR3 nucleotides read TGTGCCAGCAGCTTCGCCGGGACAGGGAATAATTCACCCCTCCACTTT. V usage is TRBV7-9 and J usage is TRBJ1-6; TRBD1 aligns across 9 bases. The CDR3 spans 16 residues. Germline CDR1 reads SEHNR; CDR2 reads FQNEAQ (reference sequence). With V trimmed by 3 bases and J by 5 bases, 5 bases remained unmatched. Using reference TRBV7-9 and TRBJ1-6 for the parts outside the CDR3, the full variable domain is DTGVSQNPRHKITKRGQNVTFRCDPISEHNRLYWYRQTLGQGPEFLTYFQNEAQLEKSRLLSDRFSAERPKGSFSTLEIQRTEQGDSAMYLCASSFAGTGNNSPLHFGNGTRLTVT.

V gene TRBV10-3 combines with J gene TRBJ2-2; D possibly corresponds to TRBD1 (6 bases). The CDR3 spans 13 residues. Trimming pared 6 bases from V and 4 bases from J, leaving 9 bases between. Germline V CDR1 and CDR2: ENHRY, SYGVKD. CDR3 DNA sequence: TGTGCCATCAGCTTGGACAGCACCGGGGAGCTGTTTTTT. Its translation is CAISLDSTGELFF.

Turning to this clonotype: Its ends do not fully match the called genes, so a read error is possible. The chain couples TRBV5-6 to TRBJ2-1; D gene uncertain. CDR1 and CDR2 from the germline V gene are SGHDT and YYEEEE. This CDR3 is built from 16 residues. The CDR3 loop is CASSLDREIFSNDQFF. CDR3 sequence (DNA): TGTGCCAGCAGCTTGGACAGAGAGATATTTAGCAATGACCAGTTCTTC.

This clonotype was seen only a few times. This sequence joins TRBV7-3 and TRBJ2-1; 15 bases are a match to TRBD2. The CDR3 length is 15 residues. From germline, CDR1 is SGHTA and CDR2 FQGTGA. After removal of 4 bases from V and 9 bases from J, the junction contained 4 bases not matched to a gene. The CDR3 DNA is TGTGCCAGCAGCTCAGGACTAGCGGGAGGGCCTGAGCAGTTCTTC. Translating it yields CASSSGLAGGPEQFF. The full variable domain, completed using reference TRBV7-3 and TRBJ2-1, is GAGVSQTPSNKVTEKGKYVELRCDPISGHTALYWYRQSLGQGPEFLIYFQGTGAADDSGLPNDRFFAVRPEGSVSTLKIQRTERGDSAVYLCASSSGLAGGPEQFFGPGTRLTVL.

V usage is TRBV7-9 and J usage is TRBJ2-3; 9 bases are shared with TRBD1. The CDR3 length is 15 residues. Trimming took 6 bases from V and 1 from J; bases not matched to a gene: 5. Germline CDR1 reads SEHNR; CDR2 reads FQNEAQ (reference sequence). The CDR3 nucleotides read TGTGCCAGCAGGGGACAGGGACTGGGCACAGATACGCAGTATTTT. Protein sequence: CASRGQGLGTDTQYF.

CDR3 sequence: CSAPDERGLLGEQFF. DNA of the CDR3: TGCAGTGCCCCAGACGAGCGGGGGCTTCTTGGTGAGCAGTTCTTC. V and J are TRBV20-1 and TRBJ2-1, with 8 bases that match TRBD2. V dropped 6 bases and J dropped 9; count of bases not matched to a gene: 16. From germline, CDR1 is DFQATT and CDR2 SNEGSKA (reference sequence). The CDR3 runs 15 residues.

This clonotype has more than one count but fewer than ten. The chain recombines TRBV6-1 with TRBJ2-1, with TRBD2 matching over 8 bases. CDR1 is MNHNS and CDR2 is SASEGT in the germline V gene. The CDR3 consists of 15 residues. Trimming at V came to 7 bases and at J to 16 bases, leaving 21 bases not matched to a gene. The CDR3 sequence: CASTEGTSYFLFPFF. For the CDR3, the DNA is TGTGCCAGCACCGAAGGGACTAGTTATTTTTTGTTCCCCTTCTTC.